This T cell receptor (beta chain) emerged from a study of identical twins. General study points: High-abundance cord blood beta clonotypes had fewer insertions; memory repertoires showed none. Monozygotic twin pairs showed more out-of-frame TCR alpha sharing than models estimated. Weaker excess sharing between twins was seen in beta out-of-frame sequences.

This clonotype was recorded a few times. Its antigen is still unknown. The V segment lost 3 bases and the J segment 0 bases; nucleotides outside the gene matches: 3. CDR3 length equals 15 residues. Germline V gene lookup returns CDR1 SGHRS and CDR2 YFSETQ. Healthy Caucasian donors formed the entire cohort. MiXCR, applied by TCRdb to the 5' RACE reads, yields one record per CDR3 protein. This sample yields a few hundred thousand distinct CDR3 sequences, of which around 9% are seen a single time; roughly 8.9% belongs to the top ten. This receptor was taken from a woman between 50 and 59 years old in good health. This chain connects TRBV5-1 to TRBJ2-3; 8 nucleotides agree with TRBD2. The sample comprised naive T cells sorted from blood. The CDR3 nucleotides are TGCGCCAGCAGCTCAATAGCGGGGAGCACAGATACGCAGTATTTT. The encoded protein is CASSSIAGSTDTQYF.